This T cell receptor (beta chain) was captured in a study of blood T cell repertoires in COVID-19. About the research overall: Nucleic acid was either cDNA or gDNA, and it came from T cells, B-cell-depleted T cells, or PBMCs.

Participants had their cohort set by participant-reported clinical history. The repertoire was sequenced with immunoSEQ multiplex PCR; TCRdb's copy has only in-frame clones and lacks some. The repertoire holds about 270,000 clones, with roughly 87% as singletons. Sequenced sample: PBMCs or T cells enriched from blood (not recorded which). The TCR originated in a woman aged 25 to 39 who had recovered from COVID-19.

The CDR3 DNA is TGTGCCAGCAGCAGGACAGGTAAGAACACTGAAGCTTTCTTT. It yields the protein CASSRTGKNTEAFF. The chain links TRBV6-2 or TRBV6-3 to TRBJ1-1; 7 nucleotides agree with TRBD1. CDR1 and CDR2 from the germline V gene are MNHEY and SVGEGT. The J segment lost 1 base and the V segment lost 6 bases, leaving 5 bases of the junction unmatched. CDR3 length equals 14 residues.